This T cell receptor beta chain emerged from a study of T-cell memory formation after mild COVID-19 (dated by TCRdb to the early 2020s). Turning to the overall study: TCR sequence clusters from the two donors were largely donor specific. In two donors, T-cell clones that expanded and contracted after mild COVID-19 were followed by sequencing TCRalpha and TCRbeta repertoires longitudinally. Two young, previously healthy adult volunteers made up the cohort, one male and one female. General study outcomes and caveats: Contracting CD4+ clones were located mainly in the CM and EM memory subsets, whereas CD8+ clones were found to be enriched in EMRA. From day 15 to 85, contracting clones showed balanced CD4/CD8 phenotypes, whereas a second wave of clones that expanded from day 15 to 37 leaned towards CD4+. Only a couple of mild cases were covered in the study, and larger cohorts including severe cases with pre-infection samples were considered necessary. Whether the second-wave clones peaking on day 37 were SARS-CoV-2 specific was not confirmed. Some responding clones were detected in pre-infection memory, suggesting pre-existing cross-reactive memory T cells joined the SARS-CoV-2 response.

Trimming costs V 6 bases and J 8 bases, and their ends lie 12 bases apart. The CDR3 sequence holds 13 residues, the cysteine and phenylalanine included. Of all the DNA, just the CDR3 is kept, 39 bases in frame from base 1. From a lookup of the germline V gene, CDR1 and CDR2 are KGHDR and SFDVKD. These reads were obtained on an Illumina NovaSeq 6000. TCRalpha and TCRbeta cDNA libraries were constructed by 5'RACE with constant-segment primers, with sample barcodes and unique molecular identifiers being introduced. RNA was extracted from every sample with Trizol reagent. Libraries were amplified in two PCR steps, with a second sample barcode and Illumina TruSeq adapters added in the second step. Sequencing of libraries was performed on an Illumina NovaSeq with 2 x 150 bp paired-end reads. From the authors' description of their analysis: Reads were demultiplexed and collapsed into UMI-guided consensus sequences with migec v1.2.7. Using mixcr v2.1.11, the UMI consensuses were aligned to TRA and TRB V and J templates and assembled into clonotypes. A clonotype was counted as expanded or contracted only when both edgeR and NoisET called the clonotype significant, with the noise models trained on biological replicates. For edgeR calls, the cutoffs were a false discovery rate-adjusted p below 0.01 and a log2 fold-change threshold of 1. As an exploratory analysis of dynamics, PCA with hierarchical clustering was applied to max-normalized trajectories of the 1000 most abundant clonotypes. Separately sequenced CD4+ and CD8+ repertoires were used to assign the CD4 or CD8 phenotype of responding clones. The public reads were reanalyzed by TCRdb: fastp trimming at Q25, MiXCR alignment, in-frame beta chains only. Rows with a matching CDR3 protein are joined into one entry that keeps the most common DNA and genes. TCRdb, rather than the study authors, made the V and J calls. For this sample there are about 620,000 distinct CDR3 sequences; roughly 18% appear just once. About 11% of the sample rests with the top ten.

This clonotype was counted only a few times. This receptor's antigen is unknown. No much larger clone exists at a distance of one base, and base qualities are not known. PBMCs were isolated by Ficoll-Paque density gradient centrifugation. Recombination joined TRBV24-1 with TRBJ1-4; the D gene is perhaps TRBD1, from 5 matching bases. The material sequenced was PBMCs or a T cell subset sorted from them (not recorded which). This TCR derives from an adult woman who had mild COVID-19 (a few samples of this study predate the infection). The sample titles of this study are shuffled in the database, so cell type and time point are left out; the donor was told from shared clones. The CDR3 loop reads CATSSGAREKLFF. The sequence in DNA is TGTGCCACCAGTAGCGGGGCGAGAGAAAAACTGTTTTTT.